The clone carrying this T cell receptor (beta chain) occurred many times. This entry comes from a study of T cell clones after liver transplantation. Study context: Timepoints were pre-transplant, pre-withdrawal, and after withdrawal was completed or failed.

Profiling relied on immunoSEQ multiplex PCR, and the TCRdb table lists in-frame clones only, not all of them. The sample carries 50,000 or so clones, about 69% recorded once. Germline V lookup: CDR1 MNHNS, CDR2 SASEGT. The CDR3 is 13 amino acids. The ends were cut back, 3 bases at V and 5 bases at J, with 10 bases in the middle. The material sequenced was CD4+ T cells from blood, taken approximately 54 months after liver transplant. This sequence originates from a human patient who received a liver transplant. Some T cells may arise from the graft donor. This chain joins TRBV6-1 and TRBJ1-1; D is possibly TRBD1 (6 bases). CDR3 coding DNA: TGTGCCAGCAGTGAGGGGGCGCAAACTGAAGCTTTCTTT. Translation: CASSEGAQTEAFF.